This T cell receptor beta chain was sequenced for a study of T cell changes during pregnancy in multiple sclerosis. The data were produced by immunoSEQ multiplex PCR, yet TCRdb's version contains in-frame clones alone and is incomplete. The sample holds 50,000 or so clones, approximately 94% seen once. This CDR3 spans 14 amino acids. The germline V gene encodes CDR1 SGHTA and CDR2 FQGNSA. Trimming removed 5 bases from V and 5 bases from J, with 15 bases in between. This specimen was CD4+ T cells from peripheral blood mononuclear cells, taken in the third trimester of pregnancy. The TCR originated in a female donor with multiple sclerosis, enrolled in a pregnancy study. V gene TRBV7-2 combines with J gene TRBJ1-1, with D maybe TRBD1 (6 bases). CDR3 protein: CASSIQGILTEAFF. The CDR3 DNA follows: TGTGCCAGCAGCATACAGGGAATTCTTACTGAAGCTTTCTTT.